This record looks at one TCR beta chain sequence and its context. Its antigen is unknown. Method: immunoSEQ multiplex PCR; TCRdb's copy keeps in-frame clones and lacks some. The sample holds about 33,000 clones, just under 95% seen once. The CDR3 runs to 13 residues. Germline assignment: CDR1 MNHNS and CDR2 SASEGT. V shed 5 bases and J shed 6 bases, with 11 bases lying between them. This record belongs to a study of T cells in tuberculosis. Study observations and caveats: The TCR-beta difference was not significant; alpha differences partly reflected length. GEM motif frequencies gave 55% to 75% accuracy; the GMM repertoire gave almost 90%.

The chain couples TRBV6-1 to TRBJ2-1; weak D call: TRBD1 (5 bases). Sample: PBMCs. This receptor was identified in a donor between 10 and 35 years old with latent tuberculosis or without tuberculosis infection. Some clones in this sample may be carry-over from other donors' samples. This CDR3 reads CASSLSQGNEQFF. CDR3 DNA sequence: TGTGCCAGCAGTCTATCGCAGGGCAATGAGCAGTTCTTC.